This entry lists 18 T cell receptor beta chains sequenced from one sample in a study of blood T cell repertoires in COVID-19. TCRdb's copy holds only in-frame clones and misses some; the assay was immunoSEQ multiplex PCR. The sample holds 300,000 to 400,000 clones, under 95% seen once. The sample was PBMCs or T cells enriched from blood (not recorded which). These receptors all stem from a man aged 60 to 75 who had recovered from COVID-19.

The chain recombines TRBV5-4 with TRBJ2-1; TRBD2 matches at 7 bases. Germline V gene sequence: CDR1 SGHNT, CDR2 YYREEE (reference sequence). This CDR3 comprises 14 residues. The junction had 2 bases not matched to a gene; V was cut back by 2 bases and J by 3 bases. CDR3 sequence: CASSFPSGYNEQFF. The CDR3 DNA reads TGTGCCAGCAGCTTCCCTAGCGGCTACAATGAGCAGTTCTTC.

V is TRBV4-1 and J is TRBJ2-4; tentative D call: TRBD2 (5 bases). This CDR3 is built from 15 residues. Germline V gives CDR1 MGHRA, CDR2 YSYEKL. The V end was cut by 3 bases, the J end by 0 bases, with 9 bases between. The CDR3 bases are TGCGCCAGCAGCCAGAGACTACTAGCCAAAAACATTCAGTACTTC. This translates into CASSQRLLAKNIQYF.

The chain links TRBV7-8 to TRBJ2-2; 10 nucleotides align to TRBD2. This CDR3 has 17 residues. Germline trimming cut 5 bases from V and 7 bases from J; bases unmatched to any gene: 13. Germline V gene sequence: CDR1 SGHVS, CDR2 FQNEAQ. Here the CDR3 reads CASSHRAGGPLVGELFF. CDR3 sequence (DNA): TGTGCCAGCAGCCATAGAGCGGGGGGGCCCCTCGTCGGGGAGCTGTTTTTT.

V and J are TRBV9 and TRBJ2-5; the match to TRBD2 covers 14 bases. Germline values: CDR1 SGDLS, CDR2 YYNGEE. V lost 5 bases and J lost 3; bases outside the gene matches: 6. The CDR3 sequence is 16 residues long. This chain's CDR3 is CASRPGLAGVEETQYF. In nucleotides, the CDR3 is TGTGCCAGCAGACCGGGACTAGCGGGAGTAGAAGAGACCCAGTACTTC.

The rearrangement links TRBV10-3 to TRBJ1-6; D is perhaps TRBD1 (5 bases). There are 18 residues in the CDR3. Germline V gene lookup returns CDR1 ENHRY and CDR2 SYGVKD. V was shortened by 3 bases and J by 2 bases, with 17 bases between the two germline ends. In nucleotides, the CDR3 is TGTGCCATCAGTGACTACGTTAGGGGAGGGGCCTATAATTCACCCCTCCACTTT. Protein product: CAISDYVRGGAYNSPLHF.

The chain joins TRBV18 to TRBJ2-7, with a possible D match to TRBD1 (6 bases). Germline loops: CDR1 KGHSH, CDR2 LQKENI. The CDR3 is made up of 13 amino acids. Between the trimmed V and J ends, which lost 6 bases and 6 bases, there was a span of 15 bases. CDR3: CASSLAAGVEQYF. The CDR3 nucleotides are TGTGCCAGCTCCCTAGCCGCAGGGGTCGAGCAGTACTTC.

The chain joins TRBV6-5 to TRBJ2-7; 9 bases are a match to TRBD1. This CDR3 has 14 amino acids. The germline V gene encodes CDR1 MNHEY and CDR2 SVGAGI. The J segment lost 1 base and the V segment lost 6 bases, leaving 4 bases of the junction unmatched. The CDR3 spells CASRRQGESYEQYF. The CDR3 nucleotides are TGTGCCAGCAGACGACAGGGGGAATCCTACGAGCAGTACTTC.

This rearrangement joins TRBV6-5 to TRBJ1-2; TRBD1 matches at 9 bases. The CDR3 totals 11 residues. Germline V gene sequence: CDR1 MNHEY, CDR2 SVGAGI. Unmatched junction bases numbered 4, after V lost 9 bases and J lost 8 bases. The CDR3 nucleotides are TGTGCCAGTGGGGACAGGGAAGGCTACACCTTC. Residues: CASGDREGYTF.

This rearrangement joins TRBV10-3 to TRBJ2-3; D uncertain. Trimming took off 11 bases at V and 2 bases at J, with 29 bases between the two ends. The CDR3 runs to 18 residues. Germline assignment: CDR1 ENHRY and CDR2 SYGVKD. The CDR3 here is CAVLVGPSFPLHTDTQYF. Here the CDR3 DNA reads TGTGCCGTGTTGGTTGGCCCAAGTTTCCCCCTTCACACAGATACGCAGTATTTT.

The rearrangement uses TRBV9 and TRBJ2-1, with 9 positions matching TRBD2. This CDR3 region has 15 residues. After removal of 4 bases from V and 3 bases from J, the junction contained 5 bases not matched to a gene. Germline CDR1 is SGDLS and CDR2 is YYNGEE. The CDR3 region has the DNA TGTGCCAGCAGCCCCCTAGCGGGGAGCTACAATGAGCAGTTCTTC. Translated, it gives CASSPLAGSYNEQFF.

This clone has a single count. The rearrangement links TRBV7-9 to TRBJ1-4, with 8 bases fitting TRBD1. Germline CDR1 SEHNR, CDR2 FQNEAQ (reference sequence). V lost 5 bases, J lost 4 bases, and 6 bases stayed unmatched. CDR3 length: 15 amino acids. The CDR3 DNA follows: TGTGCCAGCAGCACCAGGGGGCTAGGTAATGAAAAACTGTTTTTT. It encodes CASSTRGLGNEKLFF.

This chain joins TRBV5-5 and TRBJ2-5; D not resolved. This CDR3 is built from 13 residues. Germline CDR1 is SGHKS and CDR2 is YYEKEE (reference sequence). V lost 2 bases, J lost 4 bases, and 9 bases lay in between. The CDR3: CASSLRVLETQYF. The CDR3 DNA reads TGTGCCAGCAGCTTACGGGTGTTAGAGACCCAGTACTTC.

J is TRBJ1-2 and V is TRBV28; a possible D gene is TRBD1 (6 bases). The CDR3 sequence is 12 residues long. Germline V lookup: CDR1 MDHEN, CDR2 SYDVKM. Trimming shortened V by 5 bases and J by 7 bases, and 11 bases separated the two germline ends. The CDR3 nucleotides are TGTGCCAGCAGTATGACAGGTCTTGGCTACACCTTC. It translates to CASSMTGLGYTF.

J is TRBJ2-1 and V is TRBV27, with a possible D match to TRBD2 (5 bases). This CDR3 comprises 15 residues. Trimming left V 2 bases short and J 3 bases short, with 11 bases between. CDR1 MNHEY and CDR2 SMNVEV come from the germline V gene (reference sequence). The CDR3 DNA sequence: TGTGCCAGCAGTTTAAGCGGTAGCGTCTACAATGAGCAGTTCTTC. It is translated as CASSLSGSVYNEQFF.

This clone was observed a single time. For the CDR3, the DNA is TGTGCCAGTAGTATAAATTTCTATCAGCCCCAGCATTTT. Translating gives CASSINFYQPQHF. This chain connects TRBV19 to TRBJ1-5; D is undetermined. CDR3 length equals 13 residues. Germline V gene data show CDR1 as LNHDA and CDR2 as SQIVND (reference sequence). V lost 2 bases and J 5 bases, leaving 7 bases between the germline ends.

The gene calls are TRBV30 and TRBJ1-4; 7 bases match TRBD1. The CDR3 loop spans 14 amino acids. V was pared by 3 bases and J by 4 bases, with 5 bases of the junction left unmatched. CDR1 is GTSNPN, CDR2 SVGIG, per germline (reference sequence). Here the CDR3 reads CAWRRTGYNEKLFF. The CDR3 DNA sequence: TGTGCCTGGAGACGGACAGGTTATAATGAAAAACTGTTTTTT.

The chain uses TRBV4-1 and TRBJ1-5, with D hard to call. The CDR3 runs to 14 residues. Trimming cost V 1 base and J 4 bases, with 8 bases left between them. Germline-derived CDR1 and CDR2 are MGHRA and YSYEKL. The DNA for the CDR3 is TGCGCCAGCAGCCAAGGGGCAGTAAATCAGCCCCAGCATTTT. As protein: CASSQGAVNQPQHF.

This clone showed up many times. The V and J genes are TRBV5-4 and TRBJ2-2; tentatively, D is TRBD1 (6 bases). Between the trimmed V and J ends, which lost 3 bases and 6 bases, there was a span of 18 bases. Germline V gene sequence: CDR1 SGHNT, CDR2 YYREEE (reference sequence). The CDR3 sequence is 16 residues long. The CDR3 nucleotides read TGTGCCAGCAGCTCGATAACTGGACAGCTAGCCGGGGAGCTGTTTTTT. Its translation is CASSSITGQLAGELFF.